The 28 T cell receptor beta chains listed next were all sequenced from one sample in a study of T cell responses to AZD1222 COVID-19 vaccine. Assay: immunoSEQ multiplex PCR; the TCRdb copy retains only in-frame clones and omits some. The sample includes roughly 150,000 clones, about 90% of them seen just once. The sample consisted of peripheral blood, taken 28 days after the second AZD1222 dose. These receptors were obtained from an adult who received the AZD1222 COVID-19 vaccine.

The chain employs TRBV7-2 and TRBJ2-2, with 7 nucleotides matching TRBD2. CDR1 is SGHTA and CDR2 is FQGNSA in the germline V gene. The ends lost 2 bases at V and 0 bases at J; junction bases unmatched: 12. The CDR3 has 19 amino acids. The DNA for the CDR3 is TGTGCCAGCAGCTTATATGGGGTAGCGGGCGCCACGAACACCGGGGAGCTGTTTTTT. Protein sequence: CASSLYGVAGATNTGELFF.

The chain recombines TRBV15 with TRBJ2-7; D is unclear. The V end lost 2 bases, the J end lost 0 bases, and 8 bases lay between the germline ends. Per germline, CDR1 LNHNV and CDR2 YYDKDF (reference sequence). The CDR3 is 14 residues long. The CDR3 sequence: CATSRLRGSYEQYF. CDR3 in DNA: TGTGCCACCAGCAGACTACGCGGCTCCTACGAGCAGTACTTC. Together with reference TRBV15 and TRBJ2-7, the CDR3 gives the full variable domain: DAMVIQNPRYQVTQFGKPVTLSCSQTLNHNVMYWYQQKSSQAPKLLFHYYDKDFNNEADTPDNFQSRRPNTSFCFLDIRSPGLGDTAMYLCATSRLRGSYEQYFGPGTRLTVT.

This chain links TRBV28 with TRBJ1-2, with a tentative D call TRBD1 (6 bases). The germline V gene has CDR1 MDHEN and CDR2 SYDVKM. The CDR3 sequence is 13 residues long. Trimming took 2 bases from V and 6 from J, leaving 10 bases between them. CDR3 protein: CASSLRQANGYTF. CDR3 nucleotide sequence: TGTGCCAGCAGTTTAAGACAGGCTAATGGCTACACCTTC.

This clone was counted between two and nine times. The chain carries TRBV27 and TRBJ2-7, with D perhaps given as TRBD1 or TRBD2 (5 bases each). V was shortened by 6 bases and J by 0 bases, with 15 bases between the two germline ends. Germline lookup yields CDR1 MNHEY and CDR2 SMNVEV (reference sequence). The CDR3 sequence is 15 residues long. DNA for the CDR3: TGTGCCAGCAGCCCAGCCTGGGGGAGCTCCTACGAGCAGTACTTC. It encodes CASSPAWGSSYEQYF.

This chain connects TRBV28 to TRBJ1-6; D is possibly TRBD1 (5 bases). The V and J ends lost 8 bases and 4 bases respectively, with 12 bases between them. CDR1 is MDHEN, CDR2 SYDVKM, per germline. CDR3 length: 14 residues. CDR3 loop: CASGGGFYNSPLHF. The CDR3 DNA reads as TGTGCCAGCGGGGGGGGGTTTTATAATTCACCCCTCCACTTT. The full variable domain, in which reference TRBV28 and TRBJ1-6 provide the parts outside the CDR3, is DVKVTQSSRYLVKRTGEKVFLECVQDMDHENMFWYRQDPGLGLRLIYFSYDVKMKEKGDIPEGYSVSREKKERFSLILESASTNQTSMYLCASGGGFYNSPLHFGNGTRLTVT.

This chain's CDR3 is CASNLQPGNTEAFF. CDR3 nucleotides: TGTGCCAGCAACCTACAGCCAGGAAACACTGAAGCTTTCTTT. V usage is TRBV7-3 and J usage is TRBJ1-1; D gene unclear. V was clipped by 7 bases and J by 2 bases, with 14 bases between them. Germline V lookup: CDR1 SGHTA, CDR2 FQGTGA. This CDR3 is built from 14 residues.

The chain's CDR3 is CASSQDIDGTDTQYF. The CDR3 DNA reads TGTGCCAGCAGCCAAGATATTGACGGAACAGATACGCAGTATTTT. V and J are TRBV3-1 (or the pseudogene TRBV3-2) and TRBJ2-3, with D hard to call. V gave up 0 bases and J gave up 3 bases, with 10 bases separating them. The CDR3 is 15 residues long. Per germline, CDR1 LGHDT and CDR2 YNNKEL (reference sequence).

V and J are TRBV5-6 and TRBJ2-5; D is uncertain. Trimming left V 4 bases short and J 3 bases short, with 13 bases between. The CDR3 extends over 14 amino acids. Germline CDR1 SGHDT, CDR2 YYEEEE. CDR3 nucleotide sequence: TGTGCCAGCAGCCCCCGACTGAACGAAGAGACCCAGTACTTC. This gives the protein CASSPRLNEETQYF. Looking up the rest from reference TRBV5-6 and TRBJ2-5 gives the full variable domain: DAGVTQSPTHLIKTRGQQVTLRCSPKSGHDTVSWYQQALGQGPQFIFQYYEEEERQRGNFPDRFSGHQFPNYSSELNVNALLLGDSALYLCASSPRLNEETQYFGPGTRLLVL.

Here the CDR3 DNA reads TGTGCCACCTCGGGGGGACGGACCTATAATTCACCCCTCCACTTT. This encodes CATSGGRTYNSPLHF. The chain carries TRBV2 and TRBJ1-6, with a tentative D call TRBD1 (5 bases). Deletions cut 10 bases from V and 2 bases from J, with 15 bases between. Germline lookup yields CDR1 SNHLY and CDR2 FYNNEI. The CDR3 totals 15 residues.

V gene TRBV18 combines with J gene TRBJ1-4; no clear D. V was pared by 0 bases and J by 4 bases, with 15 bases between. Germline V gene lookup returns CDR1 KGHSH and CDR2 LQKENI. The CDR3 has 17 residues. CDR3 coding DNA: TGTGCCAGCTCACCACCTCCTCGGCCCAGGCTTAATGAAAAACTGTTTTTT. As protein: CASSPPPRPRLNEKLFF.

This chain uses TRBV10-3 with TRBJ2-1, with TRBD1 matching 7 bases. V shed 6 bases and J 9 bases; nucleotides not matched to a gene: 11. This CDR3 is 14 amino acids long. Germline CDR1 is ENHRY and CDR2 is SYGVKD. The CDR3: CAIRQGTVSREQFF. The CDR3 DNA reads as TGTGCCATCAGACAAGGGACAGTTTCGCGTGAGCAGTTCTTC.

The V call is TRBV28, the J call TRBJ2-7; the match to TRBD2 covers 14 bases. The CDR3 has 14 amino acids. Germline CDR1 and CDR2: MDHEN and SYDVKM. V shed 6 bases, J shed 4 bases, and the junction held 2 bases outside the gene matches. CDR3 amino acids: CASRGTSGRYEQYF. For the CDR3, the DNA is TGTGCCAGCAGGGGGACTAGCGGGAGATACGAGCAGTACTTC.

The rearrangement links TRBV7-2 to TRBJ2-7; tentatively, D is TRBD1 (6 bases). The CDR3 is made up of 12 amino acids. Deletions cut 5 bases from V and 3 bases from J, with 8 bases between. Germline V lookup: CDR1 SGHTA, CDR2 FQGNSA. CDR3 amino acids: CASSQQGYEQYF. In nucleotides, the CDR3 is TGTGCCAGCAGCCAACAGGGCTACGAGCAGTACTTC.

The rearrangement uses TRBV27 and TRBJ2-4; 7 bases map to TRBD2. V shed 7 bases and J 0 bases; nucleotides not matched to a gene: 12. This CDR3 comprises 17 residues. From germline, CDR1 is MNHEY and CDR2 SMNVEV (reference sequence). The CDR3 loop is CASTPGLGTIAKNIQYF. In nucleotides, the CDR3 is TGTGCCAGCACCCCCGGACTAGGTACCATAGCCAAAAACATTCAGTACTTC.

The CDR3, as DNA: TGTGCCAGCAGACAGGGGACTGAAGCTTTCTTT. It yields the protein CASRQGTEAFF. V is TRBV28 and J is TRBJ1-1; TRBD1 agrees at 7 bases. The junction had 0 bases not matched to a gene; V was cut back by 6 bases and J by 5 bases. CDR1 and CDR2 from the germline V gene are MDHEN and SYDVKM. The CDR3 runs to 11 residues.

The rearrangement uses TRBV12-3 or TRBV12-4 and TRBJ1-3, with no clear D. The CDR3 runs 13 residues. The V and J ends lost 6 bases and 0 bases respectively, with 6 bases between them. The CDR3 DNA sequence: TGTGCCAGCAGAACAGACTCTGGAAACACCATATATTTT. This encodes CASRTDSGNTIYF.

The V call is TRBV7-3, the J call TRBJ2-3, with D possibly called TRBD1 or TRBD2 (6 bases each). The germline gives CDR1 SGHTA, CDR2 FQGTGA. There are 17 residues in the CDR3. V was cut by 1 base and J by 0 bases, with 14 bases left in between. CDR3 coding DNA: TGTGCCAGCAGCTTAAGGCCTAGGGGGGCGAGCACAGATACGCAGTATTTT. This gives the protein CASSLRPRGASTDTQYF.

The V and J genes are TRBV4-2 and TRBJ1-5, with D possibly being TRBD1 (6 bases). V dropped 1 base and J dropped 4 bases, with 11 bases sitting between them. The germline gives CDR1 LGHNA, CDR2 YNFKEQ. The CDR3 covers 15 residues. CDR3 bases: TGTGCCAGCAGCCAAGGAGACAGGATGAATCAGCCCCAGCATTTT. Translating gives CASSQGDRMNQPQHF.

The rearrangement uses TRBV6-4 and TRBJ2-2; D perhaps matches TRBD1 (7 bases). V lost 3 bases and J 5 bases, leaving 10 bases between the germline ends. This CDR3 region has 14 residues. Germline loops: CDR1 MRHNA, CDR2 SNTAGT. The CDR3 spells CASSEQGRTGELFF. CDR3 nucleotides: TGTGCCAGCAGTGAACAGGGGAGGACCGGGGAGCTGTTTTTT.

V is TRBV10-2 and J is TRBJ2-1, with 10 bases aligning to TRBD2. Germline V gene lookup returns CDR1 WSHSY and CDR2 SAAADI. The V gene end was trimmed by 6 bases and the J gene end by 8 bases; junction bases not matched to a gene: 19. This CDR3 is built from 18 residues. CDR3 loop: CASRRGVLGSSGGYEQFF. The DNA of the CDR3 is TGCGCCAGCAGGAGGGGTGTTTTAGGTTCTAGCGGGGGTTATGAGCAGTTCTTC.

The gene calls are TRBV18 and TRBJ1-4; TRBD1 matches at 7 bases. The CDR3 is 15 amino acids. J gave up 5 bases and V 1 base, and 4 bases lay outside the gene matches. Germline CDR1 and CDR2: KGHSH and LQKENI. The CDR3 loop reads CASSPQDRRNEKLFF. The DNA for the CDR3 is TGTGCCAGCTCACCACAGGACAGGCGAAATGAAAAACTGTTTTTT.

The chain recombines TRBV27 with TRBJ2-7; D is perhaps TRBD1 (6 bases). The CDR3 extends over 12 amino acids. Between the trimmed V and J ends, which lost 3 bases and 6 bases, there was a span of 9 bases. The V gene's germline CDR1 is MNHEY and CDR2 SMNVEV (reference sequence). CDR3 residues: CASSFKGGEQYF. Written as DNA, the CDR3 is TGTGCCAGCAGTTTTAAAGGGGGCGAGCAGTACTTC.

This clone was found once. J is TRBJ2-6 and V is TRBV28; D is unclear. CDR1 is MDHEN and CDR2 is SYDVKM in the germline V gene. This CDR3 region has 18 residues. V dropped 6 bases and J dropped 0 bases, with 18 bases sitting between them. This CDR3 is CASRGWMLLSSGANVLTF. In nucleotides, the CDR3 is TGTGCCAGCAGGGGTTGGATGCTTCTGAGCTCTGGGGCCAACGTCCTGACTTTC.

V usage is TRBV4-1 and J usage is TRBJ1-1; the D gene is possibly TRBD1 (5 bases). The CDR3 has 12 amino acids. The germline V gene encodes CDR1 MGHRA and CDR2 YSYEKL. Trimming removed 4 bases from V and 5 bases from J, with 8 bases in between. The CDR3 DNA sequence: TGCGCCAGCAGCCGCCAGGGAACTGAAGCTTTCTTT. This sequence encodes CASSRQGTEAFF.

The chain recombines TRBV5-6 with TRBJ2-6; tentatively, D is TRBD1 (6 bases). Germline V gene sequence: CDR1 SGHDT, CDR2 YYEEEE. Trimming stripped 4 bases from V and 2 bases from J, with 10 bases between. The CDR3 has 15 amino acids. CDR3 sequence reads: CASSVQGPGANVLTF. CDR3 bases: TGTGCCAGCAGCGTACAGGGTCCTGGGGCCAACGTCCTGACTTTC.

The chain carries TRBV14 and TRBJ1-2; 8 positions match TRBD1. The CDR3 is made up of 13 amino acids. From germline, CDR1 is SGHDN and CDR2 FVKESK. The J segment lost 5 bases and the V segment lost 8 bases, leaving 7 bases of the junction unmatched. The chain's CDR3 is CASGQGAPYGYTF. The DNA of the CDR3 is TGTGCCAGCGGTCAGGGGGCTCCTTATGGCTACACCTTC.

The V and J genes are TRBV19 and TRBJ2-3; 9 bases agree with TRBD2. The CDR3 length is 14 residues. After removal of 4 bases from V and 4 bases from J, the junction contained 3 bases not matched to a gene. In germline, CDR1 is LNHDA, CDR2 SQIVND (reference sequence). CDR3 residues: CASSTRTSADTQYF. CDR3 coding DNA: TGTGCCAGTAGTACCCGGACTAGCGCAGATACGCAGTATTTT. The entire variable domain, with the rest obtained from reference TRBV19 and TRBJ2-3, is as follows: DGGITQSPKYLFRKEGQNVTLSCEQNLNHDAMYWYRQDPGQGLRLIYYSQIVNDFQKGDIAEGYSVSREKKESFPLTVTSAQKNPTAFYLCASSTRTSADTQYFGPGTRLTVL.

The chain employs TRBV11-1 and TRBJ2-2; 7 bases match TRBD2. CDR1 is SGHAT, CDR2 FQDESV, per germline (reference sequence). The CDR3 length is 12 residues. The ends lost 8 bases at V and 6 bases at J; junction bases unmatched: 3. CDR3 protein: CASRREAGELFF. The CDR3 DNA reads as TGTGCCAGCCGCCGGGAGGCCGGGGAGCTGTTTTTT.